Listed below are T cell receptor beta chains from one sample, sequenced in a study of blood T cell repertoires in COVID-19. Measured with immunoSEQ multiplex PCR; TCRdb has only the in-frame clones, and not every one. The sample consists of around 230,000 clones, 86% of them appearing once. Sequences were obtained from PBMCs or T cells enriched from blood (not recorded which). These receptors all come from a woman in her thirties or forties with acute COVID-19. Both conserved end residues are part of each CDR3. D genes are given only for firm matches. For some rows the clone size is stated as once, few or many, or as a class when expanded; others skip it.

CDR3: CASSVATGNSPLHF; DNA: TGTGCCAGCAGCGTAGCTACGGGAAATTCACCCCTCCACTTT; V: TRBV9; size: .; D: .; J: TRBJ1-6
CDR3: CASSFRTGRGYTF; DNA: TGTGCCAGCAGTTTTAGGACAGGGCGAGGCTACACCTTC; V: TRBV12-3/TRBV12-4; size: .; D: TRBD1; J: TRBJ1-2
CDR3: CSAETDTEAFF; DNA: TGCAGTGCTGAGACAGACACTGAAGCTTTCTTT; V: TRBV20-1; size: .; D: .; J: TRBJ1-1
CDR3: CAHGRVTDPGYTF; DNA: TGTGCCCACGGGAGGGTGACTGATCCTGGCTACACCTTC; V: TRBV7-9; size: .; D: .; J: TRBJ1-2
CDR3: CASSLGQGNEKLFF; DNA: TGTGCCAGCAGCTTAGGTCAGGGTAATGAAAAACTGTTTTTT; V: TRBV7-9; size: .; D: .; J: TRBJ1-4
CDR3: CASTQLAGSYNEQFF; DNA: TGTGCCAGCACCCAGCTAGCGGGCTCCTACAATGAGCAGTTCTTC; V: TRBV6-4; size: few; D: TRBD2; J: TRBJ2-1
CDR3: CSVRDANATNEKLFF; DNA: TGCAGCGTGAGAGATGCAAATGCAACTAATGAAAAACTGTTTTTT; V: TRBV29-1; size: .; D: .; J: TRBJ1-4
CDR3: CASSPAGTSPYNEQFF; DNA: TGTGCCAGCAGCCCCGCCGGGACTTCCCCCTACAATGAGCAGTTCTTC; V: TRBV7-3; size: .; D: .; J: TRBJ2-1
CDR3: CASSLNSAGTEAFF; DNA: TGTGCCAGCAGCTTGAACAGTGCGGGCACTGAAGCTTTCTTT; V: TRBV5-4; size: .; D: .; J: TRBJ1-1
CDR3: CASTGAAGGLSEQYF; DNA: TGTGCCAGCACCGGGGCGGCGGGGGGGCTGAGTGAGCAGTACTTC; V: TRBV5-6; size: .; D: TRBD2; J: TRBJ2-7
CDR3: CASSLITGLNTEAFF; DNA: TGTGCCAGCAGTTTGATAACAGGGTTGAACACTGAAGCTTTCTTT; V: TRBV6-2/TRBV6-3; size: .; D: .; J: TRBJ1-1
CDR3: CATGDRVLSGNTIYF; DNA: TGTGCCACCGGAGACAGGGTCCTCTCTGGAAACACCATATATTTT; V: TRBV3-1/TRBV3-2; size: .; D: TRBD1; J: TRBJ1-3
CDR3: CASSSGQGNEKLFF; DNA: TGCGCCAGCAGTTCGGGACAGGGAAATGAAAAACTGTTTTTT; V: TRBV5-1; size: .; D: TRBD1; J: TRBJ1-4
CDR3: CATKRQGASGNTIYF; DNA: TGTGCCACCAAACGACAGGGGGCGTCTGGAAACACCATATATTTT; V: TRBV6-5; size: .; D: TRBD1; J: TRBJ1-3
CDR3: CASSKTRNTEAFF; DNA: TGTGCCAGCAGCAAAACACGGAACACTGAAGCTTTCTTT; V: TRBV12-3/TRBV12-4; size: .; D: .; J: TRBJ1-1
CDR3: CASSLDRGKQPQHF; DNA: TGCGCCAGCAGCCTCGATCGGGGGAAGCAGCCCCAGCATTTT; V: TRBV4-3; size: .; D: .; J: TRBJ1-5
CDR3: CASSQVLLRQGDYGYTF; DNA: TGCGCCAGCAGCCAAGTGTTGCTGCGGCAGGGGGACTATGGCTACACCTTC; V: TRBV4-1; size: .; D: TRBD1; J: TRBJ1-2
CDR3: CASSFARGGARSNEQFF; DNA: TGTGCCAGCAGCTTTGCACGCGGGGGGGCCAGAAGTAATGAGCAGTTCTTC; V: TRBV12-1; size: once; D: .; J: TRBJ2-1
CDR3: CASRGQGAEAFF; DNA: TGTGCCAGCAGGGGACAGGGGGCTGAAGCTTTCTTT; V: TRBV27; size: .; D: TRBD1; J: TRBJ1-1
CDR3: CASSQEPSGGAFETQYF; DNA: TGCGCCAGCAGCCAAGAACCTAGCGGGGGGGCCTTTGAGACCCAGTACTTC; V: TRBV4-1; size: .; D: TRBD2; J: TRBJ2-5
CDR3: CASRRTGNTEAFF; DNA: TGTGCCAGCAGACGCACGGGGAACACTGAAGCTTTCTTT; V: TRBV7-9; size: .; D: .; J: TRBJ1-1
CDR3: CASSYGGSLDTQYF; DNA: TGTGCCAGCAGTTACGGGGGGAGTTTAGATACGCAGTATTTT; V: TRBV6-5; size: .; D: .; J: TRBJ2-3
CDR3: CASSLERMGTDGYTF; DNA: TGTGCCAGCAGCCTAGAGAGGATGGGTACCGATGGCTACACCTTC; V: TRBV3-1/TRBV3-2; size: .; D: .; J: TRBJ1-2
CDR3: CASSGRGTDFGEAFF; DNA: TGTGCCAGCAGTGGGCGCGGGACAGACTTCGGTGAAGCTTTCTTT; V: TRBV27; size: .; D: TRBD1; J: TRBJ1-1
CDR3: CASSPGQGPNYGYTF; DNA: TGTGCCAGCTCACCAGGACAGGGACCTAACTATGGCTACACCTTC; V: TRBV18; size: .; D: TRBD1; J: TRBJ1-2
CDR3: CASSLNSDYQTDTQYF; DNA: TGTGCCAGCAGCTTGAACTCGGACTACCAAACAGATACGCAGTATTTT; V: TRBV13; size: .; D: .; J: TRBJ2-3
CDR3: CASRKTTTAITF; DNA: TGTGCCAGCAGGAAAACTACGACAGCAATCACCTTC; V: TRBV2; size: .; D: .; J: TRBJ1-2
CDR3: CASSLVGHLTMEGYTF; DNA: TGTGCCAGCAGCTTGGTCGGACACTTAACTATGGAGGGCTACACCTTC; V: TRBV5-4; size: .; D: .; J: TRBJ1-2
CDR3: CASSPSLLGGSAFF; DNA: TGTGCCAGCAGTCCCTCACTACTCGGGGGAAGTGCTTTCTTT; V: TRBV27; size: .; D: .; J: TRBJ1-1
CDR3: CASSLSSPGIRNQPQHF; DNA: TGTGCCAGCAGCTTGTCGAGTCCAGGGATACGCAATCAGCCCCAGCATTTT; V: TRBV7-2; size: .; D: .; J: TRBJ1-5
CDR3: CASSPPGQGRLNGYGYTF; DNA: TGTGCCAGCTCACCACCTGGACAGGGAAGACTTAACGGCTATGGCTACACCTTC; V: TRBV18; size: .; D: TRBD1; J: TRBJ1-2
CDR3: CASSPLLAGAYNEQFF; DNA: TGTGCCAGCTCACCACTACTAGCGGGGGCATACAATGAGCAGTTCTTC; V: TRBV18; size: .; D: TRBD2; J: TRBJ2-1
CDR3: CASSPRLAGTTDTQYF; DNA: TGTGCCAGCAGCCCCCGACTAGCGGGAACCACAGATACGCAGTATTTT; V: TRBV7-2; size: .; D: TRBD2; J: TRBJ2-3
CDR3: CASSQDIGGLADTQYF; DNA: TGCGCCAGCAGCCAAGATATAGGAGGTCTTGCAGATACGCAGTATTTT; V: TRBV4-1; size: .; D: .; J: TRBJ2-3
CDR3: CAWEWIGEGSANYGYTF; DNA: TGTGCCTGGGAGTGGATAGGGGAAGGCTCCGCTAACTATGGCTACACCTTC; V: TRBV30; size: .; D: .; J: TRBJ1-2
CDR3: CASSIREFGEKLFF; DNA: TGTGCCAGTAGTATCCGGGAATTTGGAGAAAAACTGTTTTTT; V: TRBV19; size: once; D: .; J: TRBJ1-4
CDR3: CASSLNYGGRNTEAFF; DNA: TGCGCCAGCAGCTTGAACTATGGAGGGAGAAACACTGAAGCTTTCTTT; V: TRBV5-1; size: .; D: .; J: TRBJ1-1
CDR3: CASSSRVGRTEAFF; DNA: TGTGCCAGCAGCTCCAGGGTGGGGAGGACTGAAGCTTTCTTT; V: TRBV7-3; size: once; D: .; J: TRBJ1-1
CDR3: CASSADRKNTEAFF; DNA: TGTGCCAGCTCTGCGGACAGAAAGAACACTGAAGCTTTCTTT; V: TRBV18; size: .; D: .; J: TRBJ1-1
CDR3: CASSLGVREVEAFF; DNA: TGTGCCAGCAGTTTAGGGGTCAGGGAGGTTGAAGCTTTCTTT; V: TRBV27; size: once; D: .; J: TRBJ1-1
CDR3: CASNMGGTTNEKLFF; DNA: TGTGCCAGTAATATGGGGGGGACGACTAATGAAAAACTGTTTTTT; V: TRBV19; size: .; D: .; J: TRBJ1-4
CDR3: CASNVGTGNQPQHF; DNA: TGTGCCAGCAACGTAGGGACAGGGAATCAGCCCCAGCATTTT; V: TRBV2; size: .; D: TRBD1; J: TRBJ1-5
CDR3: CATSDPHEGYTF; DNA: TGTGCCACCAGTGATCCACATGAAGGCTACACCTTC; V: TRBV24-1; size: .; D: .; J: TRBJ1-2
CDR3: CASWDRDQETQYF; DNA: TGCGCCAGCTGGGACAGGGACCAAGAGACCCAGTACTTC; V: TRBV5-1; size: .; D: TRBD1; J: TRBJ2-5
CDR3: CASSQTGTGVRNTEAFF; DNA: TGTGCCAGCAGTCAGACCGGGACAGGGGTACGTAACACTGAAGCTTTCTTT; V: TRBV27; size: .; D: TRBD1; J: TRBJ1-1
CDR3: CAWSVLGQGVEAFF; DNA: TGTGCCTGGAGTGTATTAGGACAGGGGGTGGAAGCTTTCTTT; V: TRBV30; size: .; D: TRBD1; J: TRBJ1-1
CDR3: CASKSAPGTPNNEQFF; DNA: TGTGCCAGCAAATCAGCCCCCGGGACACCAAACAATGAGCAGTTCTTC; V: TRBV7-3; size: .; D: .; J: TRBJ2-1
CDR3: CASSDRVQPQHF; DNA: TGTGCCAGCAGTGACAGGGTTCAGCCCCAGCATTTT; V: TRBV2; size: .; D: .; J: TRBJ1-5
CDR3: CAWSVSRANEQFF; DNA: TGTGCCTGGAGTGTAAGCAGAGCGAATGAGCAGTTCTTC; V: TRBV30; size: .; D: .; J: TRBJ2-1
CDR3: CASSTDRTSYEQYF; DNA: TGTGCCAGCAGCACCGACAGGACCTCCTACGAGCAGTACTTC; V: TRBV11-2; size: .; D: .; J: TRBJ2-7
CDR3: CASSFAGGGYTF; DNA: TGTGCCAGCAGTTTTGCAGGAGGGGGCTACACCTTC; V: TRBV27; size: .; D: .; J: TRBJ1-2
CDR3: CSARGANTEAFF; DNA: TGCAGCGCCCGAGGAGCTAACACTGAAGCTTTCTTT; V: TRBV29-1; size: few; D: .; J: TRBJ1-1
CDR3: CASSFGTGGRTEAFF; DNA: TGCGCCAGCAGCTTTGGGACAGGGGGCAGGACTGAAGCTTTCTTT; V: TRBV5-1; size: .; D: TRBD1; J: TRBJ1-1
CDR3: CASSLGLITDTQYF; DNA: TGTGCCAGCAGTTTAGGACTGATCACAGATACGCAGTATTTT; V: TRBV6-5; size: .; D: .; J: TRBJ2-3
CDR3: CASSRGGNEKLFF; DNA: TGTGCCAGCAGTCGGGGGGGGAATGAAAAACTGTTTTTT; V: TRBV6-5; size: few; D: .; J: TRBJ1-4
CDR3: CASSLGTGIDYTF; DNA: TGTGCCAGCAGCTTAGGGACAGGGATCGACTACACCTTC; V: TRBV11-3; size: .; D: TRBD1; J: TRBJ1-2
CDR3: CASSQDLGQGADTQYF; DNA: TGTGCCAGCAGCCAAGATTTGGGACAGGGGGCAGATACGCAGTATTTT; V: TRBV4-2; size: .; D: TRBD1; J: TRBJ2-3
CDR3: CASSSGRRTEAFF; DNA: TGTGCCAGCAGTAGCGGTAGGAGGACTGAAGCTTTCTTT; V: TRBV6-2/TRBV6-3; size: .; D: .; J: TRBJ1-1
CDR3: CASSMQGAATGETQYF; DNA: TGTGCCAGTAGTATGCAGGGGGCAGCCACTGGGGAGACCCAGTACTTC; V: TRBV19; size: .; D: TRBD1; J: TRBJ2-5
CDR3: CASASSGTEAFF; DNA: TGCGCCAGCGCGAGTTCGGGGACTGAAGCTTTCTTT; V: TRBV5-1; size: .; D: .; J: TRBJ1-1